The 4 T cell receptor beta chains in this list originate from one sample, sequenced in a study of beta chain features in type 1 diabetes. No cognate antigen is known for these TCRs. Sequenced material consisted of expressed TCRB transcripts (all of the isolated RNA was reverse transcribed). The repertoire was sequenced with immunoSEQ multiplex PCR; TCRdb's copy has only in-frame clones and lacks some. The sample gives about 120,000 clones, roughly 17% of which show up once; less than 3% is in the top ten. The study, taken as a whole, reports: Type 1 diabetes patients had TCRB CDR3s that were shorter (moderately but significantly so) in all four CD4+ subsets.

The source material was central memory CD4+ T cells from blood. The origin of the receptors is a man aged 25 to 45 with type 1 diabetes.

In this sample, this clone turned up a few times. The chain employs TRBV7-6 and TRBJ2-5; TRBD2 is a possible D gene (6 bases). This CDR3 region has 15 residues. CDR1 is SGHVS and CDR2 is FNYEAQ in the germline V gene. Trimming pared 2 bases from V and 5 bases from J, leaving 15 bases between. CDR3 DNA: TGTGCCAGCAGCTTACCCCGACGGAGGGGTGAGACCCAGTACTTC. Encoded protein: CASSLPRRRGETQYF.

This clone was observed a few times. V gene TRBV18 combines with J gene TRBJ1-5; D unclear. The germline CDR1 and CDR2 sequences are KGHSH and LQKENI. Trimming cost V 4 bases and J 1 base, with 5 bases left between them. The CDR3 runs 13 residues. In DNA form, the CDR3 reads TGTGCCAGCTCACTCGAAAGCAATCAGCCCCAGCATTTT. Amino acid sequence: CASSLESNQPQHF.

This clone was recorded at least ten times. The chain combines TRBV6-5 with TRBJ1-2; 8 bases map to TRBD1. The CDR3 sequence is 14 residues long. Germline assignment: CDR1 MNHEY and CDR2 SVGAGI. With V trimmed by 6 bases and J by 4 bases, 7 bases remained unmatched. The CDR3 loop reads CASSLGQGGYGYTF. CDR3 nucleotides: TGTGCCAGCAGCCTAGGACAGGGTGGCTATGGCTACACCTTC.

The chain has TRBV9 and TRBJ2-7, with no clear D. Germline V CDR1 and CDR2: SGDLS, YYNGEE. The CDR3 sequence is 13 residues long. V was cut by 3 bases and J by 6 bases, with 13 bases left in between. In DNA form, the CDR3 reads TGTGCCAGCAGCGACCGGGTCGAGACCGAGCAGTACTTC. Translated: CASSDRVETEQYF. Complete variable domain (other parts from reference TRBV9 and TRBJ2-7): DSGVTQTPKHLITATGQRVTLRCSPRSGDLSVYWYQQSLDQGLQFLIQYYNGEERAKGNILERFSAQQFPDLHSELNLSSLELGDSALYFCASSDRVETEQYFGPGTRLTVT.